This T cell receptor beta chain was recorded in a study of OX40 agonist ivuxolimab in advanced cancers. Whole-study context: Patients received ivuxolimab, an agonistic anti-OX40 (CD134) antibody. Patients were treated with intravenous ivuxolimab, dosed at 0.01 to 10 mg/kg and infused every 2 weeks. Participants, roughly 81% male, averaged roughly 60 years of age, ranging from roughly 23 to 90.

Here immunoSEQ multiplex PCR was the method, and the copy in TCRdb shows in-frame clones only, minus some. Among tens of thousands of clones listed, about 80% were seen once. V shed 5 bases and J 1 base; nucleotides not matched to a gene: 4. Germline V lookup: CDR1 SQVTM, CDR2 ANQGSEA. There are 13 residues in the CDR3. The clonotype originates from an adult with an advanced solid tumor such as melanoma, head and neck, liver or kidney cancer. The chain uses TRBV29-1 and TRBJ2-5, with TRBD2 matching 7 bases. The material sequenced was CD4+ or CD8+ T cells sorted from blood, taken in a trial of the OX40 agonist ivuxolimab. The CDR3 loop reads CSVSLAVQETQYF. The CDR3 region has the DNA TGCAGCGTTTCCCTAGCGGTCCAAGAGACCCAGTACTTC.